The 10 T cell receptor beta chains reported below all come from one sample, sequenced in a study of T cells in Graves' hyperthyroidism and ophthalmopathy (dated by TCRdb to about 2019). The receptor library was made with multiplex PCR. Sequencing was carried out with an Illumina HiSeq 2000. The TCR beta CDR3 regions were amplified from the RNA transcripts. For the first round of RT-PCR on the TCR CDR3, the HTBI primer set was used together with the Qiagen OneStep RT-PCR kit. TCRdb reprocessed the public reads (quality trimming at Q25 with fastp, clone calling with MiXCR) and kept in-frame beta chains. For every CDR3 protein sequence, its rows merge into one entry that carries the most common genes and DNA. For this sample there are 450,000 to 650,000 distinct CDR3 sequences; more than 20% appear just once. The top ten clones comprise 26% of the sample. Sequencing used blood. The receptors stem from a man in his late teens or twenties with Graves' hyperthyroidism.

The sample holds many counts of this clonotype. This chain connects TRBV7-8 to TRBJ1-1; TRBD1 is a possible D gene (6 bases). V shed 5 bases and J shed 4 bases, with 17 bases lying between them. Germline CDR1 SGHVS, CDR2 FQNEAQ. The CDR3 covers 15 residues. The CDR3 DNA sequence: TGTGCCAGCAGCGGGCACAGGGACGCCGGCACTGAAGCTTTCTTT. It yields the protein CASSGHRDAGTEAFF.

This clonotype has ten or more counts. This chain connects TRBV6-5 to TRBJ2-5; no definite D call. Trimming left V 2 bases short and J 5 bases short, with 9 bases between. Germline CDR1 reads MNHEY; CDR2 reads SVGAGI. This CDR3 comprises 13 residues. As DNA, the CDR3 is TGTGCCAGCAGTTACGTAGATAGGGAGACCCAGTACTTC. Its translation is CASSYVDRETQYF.

The table lists this clonotype with many counts. The chain couples TRBV11-3 to TRBJ1-1, with D uncertain. The germline V and J ends were trimmed by 2 bases and 1 base, with 8 bases remaining between them. CDR3 size: 14 residues. Germline loops: CDR1 SGHNT, CDR2 YENEEA. Here the CDR3 reads CASSLLQSNTEAFF. CDR3 nucleotide sequence: TGTGCCAGCAGCTTATTACAGTCGAACACTGAAGCTTTCTTT. The whole variable domain, filled in from reference TRBV11-3 and TRBJ1-1, reads EAGVVQSPRYKIIEKKQPVAFWCNPISGHNTLYWYLQNLGQGPELLIRYENEEAVDDSQLPKDRFSAERLKGVDSTLKIQPAELGDSAVYLCASSLLQSNTEAFFGQGTRLTVV.

This clonotype has ten or more counts. The chain employs TRBV12-3 or TRBV12-4 and TRBJ2-5, with a possible D match to TRBD1 (6 bases). CDR3 length: 15 residues. V lost 6 bases, J lost 4 bases, and 18 bases lay in between. The CDR3 loop reads CASSLPTGSAETQYF. CDR3 DNA sequence: TGTGCCAGCAGCCTTCCTACAGGGTCGGCAGAGACCCAGTACTTC.

This clonotype has just a few counts. The chain has TRBV3-1 and TRBJ2-5, with unresolved D. Deletions cut 4 bases from V and 4 bases from J, with 16 bases between. Germline V gene data show CDR1 as LGHDT and CDR2 as YNNKEL (reference sequence). The CDR3 totals 15 residues. The CDR3 reads CASSPRQPGPETQYF. CDR3 DNA sequence: TGTGCCAGCAGCCCCAGACAACCAGGACCAGAGACCCAGTACTTC.

At least ten counts were recorded for this clonotype. This chain links TRBV29-1 with TRBJ2-7; D is perhaps TRBD2 (5 bases). CDR1 SQVTM and CDR2 ANQGSEA come from the germline V gene. There are 14 residues in the CDR3. Trimming left V 7 bases short and J 3 bases short, with 19 bases between. The CDR3 coding sequence is TGCAGCGCTATTGGACTGGAACGTTTCTACGAGCAGTACTTC. Translating gives CSAIGLERFYEQYF.

This clonotype has a count of ten or more. The V call is TRBV6-1, the J call TRBJ2-5; perhaps D is TRBD1 or TRBD2 (5 bases each). V shed 6 bases and J shed 4 bases, with 18 bases lying between them. The CDR3 is made up of 15 amino acids. Per germline, CDR1 MNHNS and CDR2 SASEGT. CDR3 DNA: TGTGCCAGCAGGGAAATCTGGGGACGGGGAGAGACCCAGTACTTC. Translation: CASREIWGRGETQYF.

This clonotype was seen ten or more times. V is TRBV18 and J is TRBJ1-2; 8 bases map to TRBD1. The CDR3 spans 15 residues. The V gene end was trimmed by 2 bases and the J gene end by 4 bases; junction bases not matched to a gene: 6. Germline CDR1 is KGHSH and CDR2 is LQKENI. CDR3 amino acids: CASSPGQGHGYGYTF. The CDR3 nucleotides are TGTGCCAGCTCACCAGGACAGGGCCACGGCTATGGCTACACCTTC.

This clonotype was seen only a few times. V and J are TRBV11-2 and TRBJ2-7, with D unresolved. Per germline, CDR1 SGHAT and CDR2 FQNNGV. The CDR3 totals 14 residues. The V and J ends lost 4 bases and 2 bases respectively, with 12 bases between them. Here the CDR3 reads CASSSLLRPYEQYF. The CDR3 DNA reads TGTGCCAGCAGCTCCCTCCTAAGACCCTACGAGCAGTACTTC.

This clonotype was found many times. The V and J genes are TRBV27 and TRBJ1-1, with D tentatively TRBD1 (5 bases). Trimming cost V 5 bases and J 7 bases, with 14 bases left between them. The germline V gene has CDR1 MNHEY and CDR2 SMNVEV (reference sequence). The CDR3 spans 13 residues. The CDR3 loop is CASSPRDRYEAFF. The CDR3 DNA is TGTGCCAGCAGTCCTAGGGACCGATATGAAGCTTTCTTT.